Listed here are 27 T cell receptor beta chains from one sample, sequenced in a study of blood T cell repertoires in COVID-19. Measured with immunoSEQ multiplex PCR; TCRdb has only the in-frame clones, and not every one. The sample has 98,000 or so clones, 70% to 85% seen once. The specimen sequenced was peripheral blood. These receptors came from a middle-aged woman with acute or convalescent COVID-19.

The rearrangement uses TRBV7-2 and TRBJ1-5; TRBD1 aligns across 7 bases. This CDR3 comprises 13 residues. The V gene end was trimmed by 7 bases and the J gene end by 2 bases; junction bases not matched to a gene: 2. Germline CDR1 is SGHTA and CDR2 is FQGNSA. CDR3 in amino acids: CASTGQGNQPQHF. CDR3 bases: TGTGCCAGCACCGGACAGGGCAATCAGCCCCAGCATTTT.

The chain carries TRBV4-1 and TRBJ2-7; D perhaps matches TRBD2 (6 bases). Trimming took off 0 bases at V and 4 bases at J, with 10 bases between the two ends. CDR3 length equals 14 residues. Germline values: CDR1 MGHRA, CDR2 YSYEKL. The CDR3 here is CASSQDSGTYEQYF. The CDR3 nucleotides are TGCGCCAGCAGCCAAGATAGCGGAACGTACGAGCAGTACTTC.

The sample holds a few counts of this clone. The chain has TRBV9 and TRBJ1-4; TRBD1 matches at 9 bases. The CDR3 length is 14 residues. V was pared by 4 bases and J by 7 bases, with 5 bases of the junction left unmatched. CDR1 and CDR2 from the germline V gene are SGDLS and YYNGEE. CDR3 bases: TGTGCCAGCAGCCCCCAGGGACAGGGTGAAAAACTGTTTTTT. Protein sequence: CASSPQGQGEKLFF.

V usage is TRBV2 and J usage is TRBJ2-1; D is unclear. This CDR3 comprises 13 residues. The germline CDR1 and CDR2 sequences are SNHLY and FYNNEI. Trimming left V 1 base short and J 5 bases short, with 6 bases between. The CDR3 region has the DNA TGTGCCAGCAGTGAAGGACTTAACAATGAGCAGTTCTTC. Residues: CASSEGLNNEQFF.

This clone is a singleton in its sample. This chain joins TRBV12-5 and TRBJ2-3; D may be TRBD2 (5 bases). V was pared by 6 bases and J by 4 bases, with 11 bases between. The germline gives CDR1 LGHNT, CDR2 FRNRAP. This CDR3 comprises 13 residues. The chain's CDR3 is CASGFSGADTQYF. The CDR3 coding sequence is TGTGCTAGTGGCTTTTCCGGGGCAGATACGCAGTATTTT. The entire variable domain, with the rest obtained from reference TRBV12-5 and TRBJ2-3, is as follows: DARVTQTPRHKVTEMGQEVTMRCQPILGHNTVFWYRQTMMQGLELLAYFRNRAPLDDSGMPKDRFSAEMPDATLATLKIQPSEPRDSAVYFCASGFSGADTQYFGPGTRLTVL.

This clone was seen more than once but under ten times. The chain links TRBV4-1 to TRBJ2-3; tentatively, D is TRBD2 (5 bases). V was shortened by 1 base and J by 0 bases, with 8 bases between the two germline ends. The CDR3 has 15 residues. Germline assignment: CDR1 MGHRA and CDR2 YSYEKL. CDR3 in DNA: TGCGCCAGCAGCCAAGGGGAGCAGAGCACAGATACGCAGTATTTT. It translates to CASSQGEQSTDTQYF.

This clone was seen only a few times. The chain employs TRBV3-1 (or the pseudogene TRBV3-2) and TRBJ2-5; the match to TRBD1 covers 8 bases. V lost 4 bases, J lost 3 bases, and 10 bases stayed unmatched. CDR3 length: 16 residues. The germline V gene encodes CDR1 LGHDT and CDR2 YNNKEL (reference sequence). The CDR3 is CASSPIAPGGKETQYF. In DNA, the CDR3 is TGTGCCAGCAGCCCAATAGCCCCAGGGGGCAAAGAGACCCAGTACTTC.

This chain uses TRBV13 with TRBJ2-3; 7 bases align to TRBD2. The CDR3 covers 11 residues. Germline V CDR1 and CDR2: PRHDT, FYEKMQ (reference sequence). V was clipped by 8 bases and J by 8 bases; unmatched bases: 4. CDR3 DNA sequence: TGTGCCAGCGGGGAGGGGACTACGCAGTATTTT. This codes for CASGEGTTQYF.

The chain is built from TRBV6-5 and TRBJ1-2; 10 positions match TRBD1. CDR1 and CDR2 from the germline V gene are MNHEY and SVGAGI. V was pared by 4 bases and J by 4 bases, with 9 bases of the junction left unmatched. The CDR3 length is 16 residues. CDR3 protein: CASSSPRTGGVYGYTF. DNA for the CDR3: TGTGCCAGCAGTTCTCCGAGGACAGGGGGAGTCTATGGCTACACCTTC.

The chain has TRBV4-1 and TRBJ1-4, with 7 bases matching TRBD1. The CDR3 has 15 residues. CDR1 is MGHRA and CDR2 is YSYEKL in the germline V gene. V trimming: 0 bases; J trimming: 7 bases; junction bases outside the gene matches: 5. The CDR3 sequence is CASSQDDRVGEKLFF. The CDR3 DNA reads as TGCGCCAGCAGCCAAGACGACAGGGTGGGTGAAAAACTGTTTTTT.

The chain is built from TRBV30 and TRBJ2-5; 7 nucleotides match TRBD2. The CDR3 length is 16 residues. J gave up 4 bases and V 5 bases, and 16 bases lay outside the gene matches. Germline CDR1 GTSNPN, CDR2 SVGIG (reference sequence). For the CDR3, the DNA is TGTGCCTGGGCTAAAGGGTCAGGGAGGGTTGGAGAGACCCAGTACTTC. Translating gives CAWAKGSGRVGETQYF.

The chain recombines TRBV4-1 with TRBJ2-1, with 10 bases identical to TRBD1. CDR3 length: 15 residues. CDR1 and CDR2 (germline): MGHRA, YSYEKL. The V segment lost 6 bases and the J segment 5 bases; nucleotides outside the gene matches: 7. The CDR3 sequence is CASRPGQGTNNEQFF. The CDR3 nucleotides read TGCGCCAGCAGGCCGGGACAGGGGACCAACAATGAGCAGTTCTTC.

V is TRBV4-3 and J is TRBJ2-5, with a tentative D call TRBD1 (6 bases). V lost 1 base, J lost 3 bases, and 9 bases lay in between. CDR1 is LGHNA, CDR2 YSLEER, per germline. This CDR3 spans 14 amino acids. CDR3 coding DNA: TGCGCCAGCAGCCAAGGGGCAGGGGAAGAGACCCAGTACTTC. It is translated as CASSQGAGEETQYF.

The rearrangement joins TRBV9 to TRBJ1-5; D unresolved. CDR1 and CDR2 from the germline V gene are SGDLS and YYNGEE. V dropped 5 bases and J dropped 5 bases, with 11 bases sitting between them. This CDR3 contains 13 residues. In nucleotides, the CDR3 is TGTGCCAGCAGTCTTCAGGAAGATCAGCCCCAGCATTTT. It translates to CASSLQEDQPQHF.

In this sample, this clone turned up a few times. This chain joins TRBV6-1 and TRBJ1-3; D is ambiguous. Trimming pared 2 bases from V and 5 bases from J, leaving 10 bases between. The CDR3 extends over 14 amino acids. Germline CDR1 and CDR2: MNHNS and SASEGT. The CDR3 is CASSEREGRNTIYF. The CDR3 DNA follows: TGTGCCAGCAGTGAACGGGAGGGAAGAAACACCATATATTTT.

The V call is TRBV25-1, the J call TRBJ1-2; the match to TRBD1 covers 9 bases. The germline CDR1 and CDR2 sequences are MGHDK and SYGVNS. The length of the CDR3 is 13 residues. Germline trimming cut 4 bases from V and 7 bases from J; bases unmatched to any gene: 4. DNA for the CDR3: TGTGCCAGCAGTGGATTGACAGGGGGTGGCTACACCTTC. This encodes CASSGLTGGGYTF.

This sequence joins TRBV2 and TRBJ2-3, with TRBD2 identical over 14 bases. With V trimmed by 6 bases and J by 2 bases, 13 bases remained unmatched. CDR1 SNHLY and CDR2 FYNNEI come from the germline V gene. CDR3 length: 19 residues. This chain's CDR3 is CASRWETSGGDGATDTQYF. CDR3 in DNA: TGTGCCAGCAGATGGGAGACTAGCGGGGGGGATGGGGCCACAGATACGCAGTATTTT.

This chain connects TRBV6-1 to TRBJ1-4; TRBD1 might be the D (6 bases). The CDR3 is 16 residues long. With 0 bases removed from V and 7 bases from J, the gap between germline ends came to 15 bases. CDR1 is MNHNS, CDR2 SASEGT, per germline. As DNA, the CDR3 is TGTGCCAGCAGTGAAGCCGCAGGGGTGTCGGGTGAAAAACTGTTTTTT. Amino acids: CASSEAAGVSGEKLFF.

The V gene is TRBV7-6, the J gene TRBJ2-2; 8 positions match TRBD1. Losses at the gene ends were 2 bases for V and 5 bases for J; bases not matched to a gene: 10. Germline CDR1 reads SGHVS; CDR2 reads FNYEAQ. This CDR3 comprises 17 residues. The CDR3 loop reads CASSLFAGTGETGELFF. Here the CDR3 DNA reads TGTGCCAGCAGCTTATTCGCCGGGACAGGAGAAACCGGGGAGCTGTTTTTT.

The chain links TRBV6-2 or TRBV6-3 to TRBJ2-2, with 11 positions matching TRBD1. Germline trimming cut 5 bases from V and 4 bases from J; bases unmatched to any gene: 6. Per the germline V gene, CDR1 is MNHEY and CDR2 is SVGEGT. This CDR3 is built from 16 residues. CDR3 nucleotides: TGTGCCAGCAGTCATTGGACAGGGGGCTTCACCGGGGAGCTGTTTTTT. It is translated as CASSHWTGGFTGELFF.

The chain employs TRBV7-2 and TRBJ1-5; 9 bases match TRBD1. J gave up 7 bases and V 5 bases, and 6 bases lay outside the gene matches. Looked up from germline, CDR1 is SGHTA and CDR2 is FQGNSA. The CDR3 loop spans 14 amino acids. This CDR3 is CASSTNRGQQPQHF. In DNA form, the CDR3 reads TGTGCCAGCAGCACAAACAGGGGGCAGCAGCCCCAGCATTTT. The whole variable domain, remainder taken from reference TRBV7-2 and TRBJ1-5, is GAGVSQSPSNKVTEKGKDVELRCDPISGHTALYWYRQSLGQGLEFLIYFQGNSAPDKSGLPSDRFSAERTGGSVSTLTIQRTQQEDSAVYLCASSTNRGQQPQHFGDGTRLSIL.

The chain recombines TRBV4-3 with TRBJ2-2; D is unclear. Germline V gives CDR1 LGHNA, CDR2 YSLEER. V was cut by 1 base and J by 5 bases, with 5 bases left in between. The CDR3 length is 13 residues. This CDR3 is CASSQVTTGELFF. DNA of the CDR3: TGCGCCAGCAGCCAAGTAACAACCGGGGAGCTGTTTTTT.

V is TRBV7-9 and J is TRBJ1-6; 7 bases map to TRBD1. CDR3 size: 15 residues. Trimming took 2 bases from V and 8 from J; bases not matched to a gene: 6. Germline V gene data show CDR1 as SEHNR and CDR2 as FQNEAQ (reference sequence). The CDR3 DNA reads TGTGCCAGCAGCTTACCCCGGGACAGCCATTCACCCCTCCACTTT. Translated, it gives CASSLPRDSHSPLHF.

The V call is TRBV2, the J call TRBJ1-3; D is unresolved. The V gene lost 7 bases and the J gene lost 2 bases, with 9 bases spanning the gap. CDR3 length: 13 residues. Germline V lookup: CDR1 SNHLY, CDR2 FYNNEI. Here the CDR3 reads CASNQETGNTIYF. CDR3 DNA: TGTGCCAGCAATCAGGAAACTGGAAACACCATATATTTT. Combining the CDR3 with reference TRBV2 and TRBJ1-3 gives the whole variable domain EPEVTQTPSHQVTQMGQEVILRCVPISNHLYFYWYRQILGQKVEFLVSFYNNEISEKSEIFDDQFSVERPDGSNFTLKIRSTKLEDSAMYFCASNQETGNTIYFGEGSWLTVV.

The CDR3 coding sequence is TGTGCCAGCAGTTTACAGGGGGGCAATCAGCCCCAGCATTTT. This codes for CASSLQGGNQPQHF. J is TRBJ1-5 and V is TRBV27, with 7 nucleotides matching TRBD1. Germline lookup yields CDR1 MNHEY and CDR2 SMNVEV (reference sequence). Trimming at V came to 2 bases and at J to 2 bases, leaving 0 bases not matched to a gene. The CDR3 is 14 amino acids.

The chain couples TRBV5-6 to TRBJ2-5; 10 positions agree with TRBD2. The CDR3 covers 16 residues. From germline, CDR1 is SGHDT and CDR2 YYEEEE. V dropped 2 bases and J dropped 2; count of bases not matched to a gene: 6. DNA for the CDR3: TGTGCCAGCAGCTTTGGGGCTAGCGGGGGACAAGAGACCCAGTACTTC. Amino acid sequence: CASSFGASGGQETQYF.

The chain has TRBV10-3 and TRBJ2-5; 7 positions agree with TRBD1. The CDR3 spans 13 residues. The V gene end was trimmed by 8 bases and the J gene end by 4 bases; junction bases not matched to a gene: 7. Germline V lookup: CDR1 ENHRY, CDR2 SYGVKD. CDR3 nucleotides: TGTGCCATCGGTTCACAGGGGACAGAGACCCAGTACTTC. It encodes CAIGSQGTETQYF.